The 15 T cell receptor beta chains given below trace back to one sample, sequenced in a study of blood T cell repertoires in COVID-19. Clones were read by immunoSEQ multiplex PCR, and TCRdb kept only the in-frame ones, dropping some. The sample lists fewer than 450,000 clones; about 90% were seen once. Material: PBMCs or T cells enriched from blood (not recorded which). The receptor source for this set is a woman aged 25-40 years who had recovered from COVID-19.

This chain uses TRBV7-2 with TRBJ1-2; 7 positions agree with TRBD1. The ends lost 1 base at V and 4 bases at J; junction bases unmatched: 6. The CDR3 runs 15 residues. Germline V gene data show CDR1 as SGHTA and CDR2 as FQGNSA. The CDR3 region has the DNA TGTGCCAGCAGCTTAGGTATAGGGGGCCTCTATGGCTACACCTTC. Translating it yields CASSLGIGGLYGYTF.

The chain is built from TRBV12-3 or TRBV12-4 and TRBJ2-2, with a tentative D call TRBD1 (6 bases). V lost 11 bases and J 2 bases, leaving 12 bases between the germline ends. This CDR3 is 13 amino acids long. CDR3 DNA sequence: TGTGCCGCGAGGGGACATAACACCGGGGAGCTGTTTTTT. Amino acids: CAARGHNTGELFF.

The V call is TRBV19, the J call TRBJ2-7, with TRBD1 matching 10 bases. J gave up 6 bases and V 9 bases, and 8 bases lay outside the gene matches. There are 13 residues in the CDR3. Germline V CDR1 and CDR2: LNHDA, SQIVND (reference sequence). The DNA of the CDR3 is TGTGCCAGCAATGCCGGGACAGGGGCCGAGCAGTACTTC. This gives the protein CASNAGTGAEQYF.

The gene calls are TRBV4-3 and TRBJ2-3; 10 bases are shared with TRBD2. This CDR3 is 16 amino acids long. CDR1 is LGHNA and CDR2 is YSLEER in the germline V gene. J was trimmed by 1 base and V by 2 bases; bases with no gene match: 3. The chain's CDR3 is CASSQLAGAGTDTQYF. CDR3 bases: TGCGCCAGCAGCCAACTAGCGGGGGCCGGCACAGATACGCAGTATTTT.

V is TRBV19 and J is TRBJ1-2; TRBD1 matches at 9 bases. CDR3 size: 15 residues. J lost 8 bases, V lost 5 bases, and 12 bases had no gene match. The germline V gene encodes CDR1 LNHDA and CDR2 SQIVND (reference sequence). The CDR3: CASSPRGQGRLGYTF. The CDR3 nucleotides read TGTGCCAGTAGTCCCAGGGGACAGGGTCGGTTGGGCTACACCTTC. Variable domain in full (rest from reference TRBV19 and TRBJ1-2): DGGITQSPKYLFRKEGQNVTLSCEQNLNHDAMYWYRQDPGQGLRLIYYSQIVNDFQKGDIAEGYSVSREKKESFPLTVTSAQKNPTAFYLCASSPRGQGRLGYTFGSGTRLTVV.

The chain employs TRBV7-2 and TRBJ1-1, with 8 nucleotides matching TRBD1. CDR1 and CDR2 from the germline V gene are SGHTA and FQGNSA. The J segment lost 12 bases and the V segment lost 3 bases, leaving 6 bases of the junction unmatched. The CDR3 is made up of 12 amino acids. The CDR3 sequence: CASSFRTGISFF. As DNA, the CDR3 is TGTGCCAGCAGCTTCCGGACAGGGATATCTTTCTTT.

The chain links TRBV28 to TRBJ2-3; no clear D gene. Trimming pared 5 bases from V and 5 bases from J, leaving 11 bases between. Looked up from germline, CDR1 is MDHEN and CDR2 is SYDVKM. The CDR3 extends over 13 amino acids. CDR3 DNA: TGTGCCAGCAGTCCGAACCTACGAGATACGCAGTATTTT. It yields the protein CASSPNLRDTQYF. Drawing the rest from reference TRBV28 and TRBJ2-3, the complete variable domain is DVKVTQSSRYLVKRTGEKVFLECVQDMDHENMFWYRQDPGLGLRLIYFSYDVKMKEKGDIPEGYSVSREKKERFSLILESASTNQTSMYLCASSPNLRDTQYFGPGTRLTVL.

Only a few counts were recorded for this clone. This chain links TRBV4-3 with TRBJ2-7; possible D gene TRBD1, 6 bases. The CDR3 is 13 residues long. CDR1 and CDR2 (germline): LGHNA, YSLEER. Between the trimmed V and J ends, which lost 6 bases and 2 bases, there was a span of 11 bases. Here the CDR3 reads CASSGDNAYEQYF. Written as DNA, the CDR3 is TGCGCCAGCAGTGGGGACAATGCCTACGAGCAGTACTTC.

The chain is built from TRBV6-5 and TRBJ1-4, with TRBD1 matching 8 bases. The junction had 8 bases not matched to a gene; V was cut back by 6 bases and J by 8 bases. Per germline, CDR1 MNHEY and CDR2 SVGAGI. This CDR3 is built from 14 residues. CDR3 loop: CASRQPGGREKLFF. The CDR3 region has the DNA TGTGCCAGCAGACAACCAGGGGGCAGAGAAAAACTGTTTTTT.

This clone was detected a few times. The genes are TRBV4-2 and TRBJ2-4; 8 bases match TRBD2. Germline V lookup: CDR1 LGHNA, CDR2 YNFKEQ. Trimming cost V 0 bases and J 8 bases; bases outside gene matches: 12. This CDR3 has 17 residues. The CDR3 loop reads CASSQEGLSGVGDIQYF. The CDR3 nucleotides are TGTGCCAGCAGCCAAGAGGGTCTTAGCGGGGTCGGGGACATTCAGTACTTC.

The chain links TRBV27 to TRBJ2-3, with a tentative D call TRBD1 (5 bases). Looked up from germline, CDR1 is MNHEY and CDR2 is SMNVEV (reference sequence). CDR3 length: 14 residues. V was shortened by 8 bases and J by 5 bases, with 17 bases between the two germline ends. CDR3 in amino acids: CASRTSWGGDTQYF. As DNA, the CDR3 is TGTGCCAGCCGCACGTCCTGGGGCGGAGATACGCAGTATTTT.

The chain employs TRBV2 and TRBJ2-7, with 10 positions matching TRBD1. CDR1 is SNHLY and CDR2 is FYNNEI in the germline V gene. The CDR3 runs to 14 residues. V was pared by 4 bases and J by 4 bases, with 4 bases of the junction left unmatched. Here the CDR3 DNA reads TGTGCCAGCAGTGGACAGGGGGCAGGTTACGAGCAGTACTTC. Encoded protein: CASSGQGAGYEQYF.

This clone was recorded a few times. The chain joins TRBV3-1 (or the pseudogene TRBV3-2) to TRBJ1-6; D is unclear. Germline CDR1 and CDR2: LGHDT and YNNKEL (reference sequence). This CDR3 spans 16 amino acids. Trimming took 0 bases from V and 3 from J, leaving 9 bases between them. The CDR3 region is CASSQDTGGYNSPLHF. The CDR3 DNA reads as TGTGCCAGCAGCCAAGATACCGGTGGCTATAATTCACCCCTCCACTTT.

The chain couples TRBV7-6 to TRBJ2-7, with a tentative D call TRBD2 (6 bases). Trimming stripped 5 bases from V and 6 bases from J, with 29 bases between. The CDR3 has 18 residues. Germline CDR1 is SGHVS and CDR2 is FNYEAQ. Here the CDR3 reads CASSPEAATGGIIAEQYF. The CDR3 coding sequence is TGTGCCAGCAGCCCTGAGGCCGCGACCGGGGGAATTATTGCCGAGCAGTACTTC.

This clone was detected once. The J gene is TRBJ1-5, the V gene TRBV7-2; D uncertain. V was pared by 3 bases and J by 5 bases, with 11 bases between. CDR3 length: 14 residues. Germline-derived CDR1 and CDR2 are SGHTA and FQGNSA. The CDR3 is CASSLKAVDQPQHF. As DNA, the CDR3 is TGTGCCAGCAGCTTGAAGGCGGTGGATCAGCCCCAGCATTTT.